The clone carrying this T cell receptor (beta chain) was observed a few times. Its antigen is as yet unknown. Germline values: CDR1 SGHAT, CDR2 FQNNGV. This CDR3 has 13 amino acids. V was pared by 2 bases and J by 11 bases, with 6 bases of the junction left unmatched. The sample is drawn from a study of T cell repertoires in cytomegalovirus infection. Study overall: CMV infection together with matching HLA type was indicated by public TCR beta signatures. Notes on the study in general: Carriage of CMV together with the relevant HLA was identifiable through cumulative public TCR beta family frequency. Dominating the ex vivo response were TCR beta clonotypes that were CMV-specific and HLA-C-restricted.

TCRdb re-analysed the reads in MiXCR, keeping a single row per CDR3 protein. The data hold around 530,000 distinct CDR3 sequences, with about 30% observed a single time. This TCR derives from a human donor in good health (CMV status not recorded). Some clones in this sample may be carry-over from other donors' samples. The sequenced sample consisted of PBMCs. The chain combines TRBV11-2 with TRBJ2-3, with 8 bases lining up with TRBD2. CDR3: CASSLQREWRQYF. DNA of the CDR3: TGTGCCAGCAGCTTACAGCGGGAGTGGAGGCAGTATTTT.